The 27 T cell receptor beta chains in this list originate from one sample, sequenced in a study of regulatory T cells in long-lasting Graves disease (dated by TCRdb to the early 2020s). Library prep was done by multiplex PCR. Instrument used: Illumina HiSeq 4000. iRepertoire HTBI primers and Arm-PCR amplification of CDR3 regions were used to construct TCR beta libraries. The raw public data were reprocessed by TCRdb itself: fastp quality trimming at Q25, MiXCR clonotype calling, in-frame beta chains only. CDR3 protein sequences are deduplicated, and each keeps its most common genes and DNA. The sample contains 450,000 to 700,000 distinct CDR3 sequences, approximately 12% of them found a single time. The ten top clones hold about 9.1% of the sample. The time point label, read with the paper, signifies: newly diagnosed GD, antithyroid drugs for less than 3 months. RNA was extracted from PBMCs in TRIzol for both TCR sequencing and RNA sequencing.

The data were also submitted as part of a second study, on T cells in Graves' hyperthyroidism and ophthalmopathy.

Sequenced here: peripheral blood mononuclear cells (PBMCs), sampled at new diagnosis, from a patient treated with antithyroid drugs. All receptors derive from a man under 40 with Graves disease. Donor details come from another sample of the same person, matched by shared clones.

This clonotype has at least ten counts. This sequence joins TRBV20-1 and TRBJ2-1; unclear D gene. Germline assignment: CDR1 DFQATT and CDR2 SNEGSKA (reference sequence). This CDR3 has 12 amino acids. Trimming took off 3 bases at V and 8 bases at J, with 11 bases between the two ends. The CDR3 sequence is CSARRARDEQFF. The CDR3 coding sequence is TGCAGTGCTAGGAGAGCGCGCGATGAGCAGTTCTTC.

This clonotype was found many times. CDR3 nucleotide sequence: TGCAGTGCTCCTTGGGAGGGTAAGGTCAGCTACGAGCAGTACTTC. Amino acid sequence: CSAPWEGKVSYEQYF. The rearrangement uses TRBV20-1 and TRBJ2-7, with 7 bases that match TRBD2. Per germline, CDR1 DFQATT and CDR2 SNEGSKA (reference sequence). V was pared by 5 bases and J by 3 bases, with 13 bases of the junction left unmatched. CDR3 size: 15 residues.

The chain links TRBV19 to TRBJ1-5; the D gene is possibly TRBD1 (6 bases). Per the germline V gene, CDR1 is LNHDA and CDR2 is SQIVND (reference sequence). V was cut by 3 bases and J by 4 bases, with 10 bases left in between. CDR3 size: 14 residues. The CDR3 DNA sequence: TGTGCCAGTAGTATGTCAACAGGGAATCAGCCCCAGCATTTT. This gives the protein CASSMSTGNQPQHF. The whole variable domain, remainder taken from reference TRBV19 and TRBJ1-5, is DGGITQSPKYLFRKEGQNVTLSCEQNLNHDAMYWYRQDPGQGLRLIYYSQIVNDFQKGDIAEGYSVSREKKESFPLTVTSAQKNPTAFYLCASSMSTGNQPQHFGDGTRLSIL.

In its sample, this clonotype was seen many times. The rearrangement joins TRBV12-3 or TRBV12-4 to TRBJ2-1, with D maybe TRBD1 (6 bases). Trimming removed 3 bases at V and 3 bases at J, with 9 bases between. CDR3 size: 14 residues. CDR3 region: CASSFRTDYNEQFF. The CDR3 DNA sequence: TGTGCCAGCAGTTTCCGGACAGACTACAATGAGCAGTTCTTC.

This clonotype was counted between two and nine times. V and J are TRBV30 and TRBJ2-1; D call uncertain. The CDR3 totals 14 residues. CDR1 GTSNPN and CDR2 SVGIG come from the germline V gene (reference sequence). Deletions cut 0 bases from V and 5 bases from J, with 11 bases between. CDR3 bases: TGTGCCTGGAGTGTAGGCACTCCCAACAATGAGCAGTTCTTC. This encodes CAWSVGTPNNEQFF.

This clonotype occurred many times. V and J are TRBV12-3 or TRBV12-4 and TRBJ1-4; 7 positions match TRBD1. The CDR3 covers 14 residues. The ends lost 6 bases at V and 6 bases at J; junction bases unmatched: 7. The CDR3 DNA reads TGTGCCAGCAGAACCGGGACAGCGGATGAAAAACTGTTTTTT. Its protein product is CASRTGTADEKLFF.

This chain uses TRBV20-1 with TRBJ2-5, with D unclear. Germline lookup yields CDR1 DFQATT and CDR2 SNEGSKA (reference sequence). V was shortened by 4 bases and J by 4 bases, with 10 bases between the two germline ends. There are 12 residues in the CDR3. DNA for the CDR3: TGCAGTGCTACGCCTCTCTCAGAGACCCAGTACTTC. Encoded protein: CSATPLSETQYF.

In this sample, this clonotype turned up a few times. The chain couples TRBV5-1 to TRBJ2-1, with D perhaps matching TRBD2 (6 bases). V was shortened by 0 bases and J by 0 bases, with 10 bases between the two germline ends. Per the germline V gene, CDR1 is SGHRS and CDR2 is YFSETQ. The CDR3 has 16 amino acids. This CDR3 reads CASSLGGASSYNEQFF. DNA of the CDR3: TGCGCCAGCAGCTTGGGCGGGGCTAGCTCCTACAATGAGCAGTTCTTC.

This clonotype was detected many times. V is TRBV2 and J is TRBJ1-1; possibly TRBD1 for D (5 bases). Germline CDR1 reads SNHLY; CDR2 reads FYNNEI. V shed 7 bases and J shed 7 bases, with 13 bases lying between them. The CDR3 sequence is 12 residues long. CDR3 amino acids: CASTPGGFEAFF. CDR3 nucleotide sequence: TGTGCCAGCACCCCCGGGGGTTTTGAAGCTTTCTTT.

This clonotype has just a few counts. This sequence joins TRBV20-1 and TRBJ2-7; the match to TRBD2 covers 7 bases. The CDR3 runs 17 residues. Germline V lookup: CDR1 DFQATT, CDR2 SNEGSKA (reference sequence). The V segment lost 1 base and the J segment 2 bases; nucleotides outside the gene matches: 14. The CDR3 DNA follows: TGCAGTGCTAGAGGCTTCGGGGCTAGCGGTTCTACCTACGAGCAGTACTTC. Translated, it gives CSARGFGASGSTYEQYF.

Many counts were recorded for this clonotype. The chain employs TRBV6-1 and TRBJ1-2; tentatively, D is TRBD1 (6 bases). Looked up from germline, CDR1 is MNHNS and CDR2 is SASEGT. V lost 7 bases to trimming and J lost 6 bases, with 18 bases between them. CDR3 size: 14 residues. The CDR3 bases are TGTGCCAGCACGTCAGGGGTTTTCGCAGATGGCTACACCTTC. Protein: CASTSGVFADGYTF.

This clonotype came up many times. The chain carries TRBV11-2 and TRBJ2-4; weak D call: TRBD2 (5 bases). The CDR3 has 12 residues. Germline CDR1 is SGHAT and CDR2 is FQNNGV. Trimming shortened V by 5 bases and J by 13 bases, and 15 bases separated the two germline ends. This chain's CDR3 is CASSIQGRLQYF. CDR3 DNA sequence: TGTGCCAGCAGCATCCAAGGTCGACTACAGTACTTC.

This clonotype was picked up a small number of times. The chain uses TRBV5-4 and TRBJ2-7, with unresolved D. This CDR3 is 11 amino acids long. Germline V gene data show CDR1 as SGHNT and CDR2 as YYREEE (reference sequence). With 6 bases removed from V and 5 bases from J, the gap between germline ends came to 9 bases. This CDR3 reads CASNGGDEQYF. The CDR3, as DNA: TGTGCCAGCAACGGTGGGGACGAGCAGTACTTC.

This clonotype showed up many times. V gene TRBV28 combines with J gene TRBJ2-7; 8 bases align to TRBD1. The CDR3 is 14 residues long. CDR1 and CDR2 from the germline V gene are MDHEN and SYDVKM. V lost 2 bases to trimming and J lost 3 bases; unmatched junction nucleotides: 3. For the CDR3, the DNA is TGTGCCAGCAGTTTAGGGACAGGACTCTACGAGCAGTACTTC. Encoded protein: CASSLGTGLYEQYF.

This clonotype occurred a few times. The genes are TRBV5-6 and TRBJ2-5; unclear D gene. Germline CDR1 reads SGHDT; CDR2 reads YYEEEE. This CDR3 is built from 15 residues. Trimming removed 5 bases from V and 4 bases from J, with 18 bases in between. CDR3 residues: CASSPTGEVGETQYF. In nucleotides, the CDR3 is TGTGCCAGCAGTCCGACCGGAGAGGTTGGAGAGACCCAGTACTTC.

In its sample, this clonotype was seen once. A far more abundant clone sits one base away, making this likely a read error. This chain connects TRBV11-2 to TRBJ2-2, with TRBD2 identical over 8 bases. V lost 3 bases and J lost 3; bases outside the gene matches: 6. CDR1 is SGHAT, CDR2 FQNNGV, per germline. The CDR3 runs to 16 residues. CDR3 amino acids: CASSFSGDPDTGELFF. The CDR3 DNA reads as TGTGCCAGCAGCTTTAGCGGGGATCCGGACACCGGGGAGCTGTTTTTT.

The rearrangement uses TRBV30 and TRBJ2-4, with a tentative D call TRBD2 (6 bases). CDR3 size: 16 residues. The germline V and J ends were trimmed by 2 bases and 3 bases, with 17 bases remaining between them. Looked up from germline, CDR1 is GTSNPN and CDR2 is SVGIG (reference sequence). CDR3 loop: CAWSIGAGRGKNIQYF. Written as DNA, the CDR3 is TGTGCCTGGAGTATCGGGGCGGGAAGGGGCAAAAACATTCAGTACTTC.

This clonotype occurred a few times. J is TRBJ2-4 and V is TRBV11-2, with a possible D match to TRBD1 (5 bases). This CDR3 is 16 amino acids long. V lost 5 bases and J lost 11, with 25 bases in between. The germline CDR1 and CDR2 sequences are SGHAT and FQNNGV. CDR3 bases: TGTGCCAGCAGCGGCCCTCCGCCCGGCAGGGAAGTTGTTCAGTACTTC. This encodes CASSGPPPGREVVQYF.

This clonotype was seen only a few times. The rearrangement uses TRBV5-5 and TRBJ1-2; tentatively, D is TRBD1 (5 bases). Per germline, CDR1 SGHKS and CDR2 YYEKEE (reference sequence). This CDR3 contains 15 residues. The V end lost 4 bases, the J end lost 4 bases, and 17 bases lay between the germline ends. The CDR3 spells CASSPLGGIVYGYTF. For the CDR3, the DNA is TGTGCCAGCAGCCCCTTGGGGGGGATAGTCTATGGCTACACCTTC.

This clonotype showed up many times. This chain links TRBV5-1 with TRBJ2-3, with no clear D. This CDR3 is built from 12 residues. Germline lookup yields CDR1 SGHRS and CDR2 YFSETQ. The ends were cut back, 6 bases at V and 1 base at J, with 6 bases in the middle. CDR3 sequence reads: CASNPGTDTQYF. In DNA form, the CDR3 reads TGCGCCAGCAATCCGGGCACAGATACGCAGTATTTT.

Many counts were recorded for this clonotype. The chain is built from TRBV9 and TRBJ2-7; no definite D call. The germline V gene encodes CDR1 SGDLS and CDR2 YYNGEE. The CDR3 contains 15 residues. With 0 bases removed from V and 1 base from J, the gap between germline ends came to 11 bases. DNA for the CDR3: TGTGCCAGCAGCGTAGACGAGACTTTTTCCTACGAGCAGTACTTC. This translates into CASSVDETFSYEQYF.

In this sample, this clonotype turned up many times. CDR3 in amino acids: CSVGPSGRADEQYF. CDR3 coding DNA: TGCAGCGTCGGCCCTAGCGGGAGGGCCGACGAGCAGTACTTC. V gene TRBV29-1 combines with J gene TRBJ2-7; 12 nucleotides agree with TRBD2. The CDR3 contains 14 residues. J was trimmed by 5 bases and V by 6 bases; bases with no gene match: 8. CDR1 is SQVTM and CDR2 is ANQGSEA in the germline V gene.

This clonotype was seen many times. This sequence joins TRBV5-6 and TRBJ2-7, with D hard to call. The length of the CDR3 is 14 residues. Germline V gene lookup returns CDR1 SGHDT and CDR2 YYEEEE. V lost 4 bases and J lost 0, with 11 bases in between. CDR3 in amino acids: CASSQDPSSYEQYF. CDR3 nucleotide sequence: TGTGCCAGCAGCCAAGACCCGAGCTCCTACGAGCAGTACTTC.

This clonotype was recorded many times. The CDR3 spells CASKDGGGNEQFF. DNA for the CDR3: TGTGCCAGCAAGGACGGGGGCGGAAATGAGCAGTTCTTC. The chain is built from TRBV28 and TRBJ2-1; D could derive from TRBD1 or TRBD2 (6 bases each). CDR1 MDHEN and CDR2 SYDVKM come from the germline V gene. V was shortened by 7 bases and J by 7 bases, with 14 bases between the two germline ends. The CDR3 is made up of 13 amino acids.

Points on this clonotype: The CDR3 does not end in the conserved phenylalanine or tryptophan, so this is likely a read error. The genes are TRBV5-1 and TRBJ2-2, with a weak D call TRBD1 (6 bases). CDR1 and CDR2 from the germline V gene are SGHRS and YFSETQ. The CDR3 has 14 residues. V shed 4 bases and J shed 5 bases, with 12 bases lying between them. The CDR3 nucleotides are TGCGCCAGCAGCCAAGGACAGAAAACCGGGGAGCTGTTTTCT. This encodes CASSQGQKTGELFS.

This clonotype was picked up many times. V and J are TRBV29-1 and TRBJ2-2; tentatively, D is TRBD2 (5 bases). The CDR3 consists of 15 residues. V lost 0 bases to trimming and J lost 7 bases, with 15 bases between them. Germline assignment: CDR1 SQVTM and CDR2 ANQGSEA. The CDR3 region is CSVEDVRLTSGELFF. CDR3 nucleotides: TGCAGCGTTGAAGATGTTAGACTAACGAGCGGGGAGCTGTTTTTT.

The chain combines TRBV20-1 with TRBJ2-7; the D gene is possibly TRBD1 (6 bases). Germline V gene data show CDR1 as DFQATT and CDR2 as SNEGSKA (reference sequence). This CDR3 comprises 14 residues. V shed 5 bases and J shed 2 bases, with 16 bases lying between them. CDR3 amino acids: CSALDSLGTYEQYF. Here the CDR3 DNA reads TGCAGTGCTCTGGACAGTCTGGGGACCTACGAGCAGTACTTC.